A single T cell receptor (beta chain) is shown here with its context. Antigen unknown. The sample originates from a study of pediatric ulcerative colitis. Germline V lookup: CDR1 SGHTA, CDR2 FQGNSA. The V segment lost 5 bases and the J segment 7 bases; nucleotides outside the gene matches: 6. The CDR3 spans 15 residues. Study results and limitations: A couple of patients had blood samples with substantially reduced template counts. Repertoires came from total lymphocyte DNA, not specific subsets.

Sequencing depth was up to 500,000 reads per sample. The data were produced by immunoSEQ multiplex PCR, yet TCRdb's version contains in-frame clones alone and is incomplete. The sample has 10,000 to 13,000 clones; around 82% are singletons. During colonoscopy, one to two rectal pinch biopsies were collected. Controls: normal colonoscopy findings, no IBD within the following year. The origin of this receptor is a girl aged 10 to 17 who was a control in a study of pediatric ulcerative colitis. Specimen: gut tissue. J is TRBJ2-1 and V is TRBV7-2; 12 bases are shared with TRBD2. The CDR3 nucleotides read TGTGCCAGCAGCCTCCTAGCGGGAGGGAGTAATGAGCAGTTCTTC. It translates to CASSLLAGGSNEQFF.